This entry is about one T cell receptor beta chain. Its specificity is unknown. The data belong to a study of cytomegalovirus exposure and HLA in healthy donors. Study-level findings and limits: Earlier analysis looked at TCR beta V segments, and most were productive about 90% or about 30% of the time.

PCR amplification relied on 60 Vbeta primers (plus 13 Jbeta primers). In the authors' methods: Roughly 10 million shared chains were among about 80 million unique TCR beta chains counted in a later analysis. Profiling relied on immunoSEQ multiplex PCR, and the TCRdb table lists in-frame clones only, not all of them. V and J calls and clone size come straight from that table; D and trimming were deduced from the DNA. Here the sample spans approximately 160,000 clones, around 83% being singletons. The CDR3 runs 19 residues. Trimming took 1 base from V and 8 from J; bases not matched to a gene: 19. CDR1 MGHRA and CDR2 YSYEKL come from the germline V gene.

The sequencing sample was made of PBMCs. This clonotype was sampled from a girl aged 2-10 years in good health and CMV-seropositive. This chain connects TRBV4-1 to TRBJ1-4; the match to TRBD1 covers 7 bases. CDR3 DNA sequence: TGCGCCAGCAGCCAAGTAGGGGGCCCCAGCCTACTGGATTACGAAAAACTGTTTTTT. Translating it yields CASSQVGGPSLLDYEKLFF.